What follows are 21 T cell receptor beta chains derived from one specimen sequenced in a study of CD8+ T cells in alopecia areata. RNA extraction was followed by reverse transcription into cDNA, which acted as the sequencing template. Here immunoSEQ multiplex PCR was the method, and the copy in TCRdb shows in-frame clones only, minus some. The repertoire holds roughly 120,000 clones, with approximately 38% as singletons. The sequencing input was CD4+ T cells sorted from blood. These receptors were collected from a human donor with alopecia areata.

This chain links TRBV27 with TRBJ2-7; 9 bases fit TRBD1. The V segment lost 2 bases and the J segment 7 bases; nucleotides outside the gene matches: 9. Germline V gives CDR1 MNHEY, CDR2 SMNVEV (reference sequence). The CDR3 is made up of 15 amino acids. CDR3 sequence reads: CASSLTGTGSKEQYF. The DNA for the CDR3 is TGTGCCAGCAGTTTAACGGGGACAGGGTCTAAAGAGCAGTACTTC.

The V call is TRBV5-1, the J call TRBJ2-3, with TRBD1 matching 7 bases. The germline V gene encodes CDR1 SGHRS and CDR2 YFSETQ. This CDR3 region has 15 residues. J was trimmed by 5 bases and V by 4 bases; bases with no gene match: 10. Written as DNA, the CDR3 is TGCGCCAGCAGCGGGGGACAGCTCGATGGAGATACGCAGTATTTT. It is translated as CASSGGQLDGDTQYF.

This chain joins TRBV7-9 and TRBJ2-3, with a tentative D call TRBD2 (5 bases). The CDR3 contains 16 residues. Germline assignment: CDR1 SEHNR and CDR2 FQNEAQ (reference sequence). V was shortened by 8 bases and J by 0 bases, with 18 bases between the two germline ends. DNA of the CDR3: TGTGCCAGCCTTACGGGCGGAGGACTTAGCACAGATACGCAGTATTTT. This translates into CASLTGGGLSTDTQYF.

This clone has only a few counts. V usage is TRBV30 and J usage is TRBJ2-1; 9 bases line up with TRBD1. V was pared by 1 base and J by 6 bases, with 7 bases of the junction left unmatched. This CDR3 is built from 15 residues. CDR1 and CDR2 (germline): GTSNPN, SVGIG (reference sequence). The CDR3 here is CAWSAKQGAPNEQFF. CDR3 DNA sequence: TGTGCCTGGAGTGCCAAACAGGGGGCGCCCAATGAGCAGTTCTTC.

CDR3 DNA sequence: TGTGCCAGCAGTTCGGGACACTTCTCCTACGAGCAGTACTTC. Its protein is CASSSGHFSYEQYF. V is TRBV27 and J is TRBJ2-7; D perhaps matches TRBD1 (6 bases). The CDR3 spans 14 residues. The ends were cut back, 4 bases at V and 0 bases at J, with 10 bases in the middle. Per germline, CDR1 MNHEY and CDR2 SMNVEV (reference sequence).

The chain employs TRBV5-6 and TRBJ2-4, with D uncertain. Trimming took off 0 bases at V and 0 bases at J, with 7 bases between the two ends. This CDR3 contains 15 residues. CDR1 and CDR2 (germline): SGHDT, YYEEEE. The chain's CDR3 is CASSLAGLAKNIQYF. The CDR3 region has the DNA TGTGCCAGCAGCTTGGCCGGATTAGCCAAAAACATTCAGTACTTC.

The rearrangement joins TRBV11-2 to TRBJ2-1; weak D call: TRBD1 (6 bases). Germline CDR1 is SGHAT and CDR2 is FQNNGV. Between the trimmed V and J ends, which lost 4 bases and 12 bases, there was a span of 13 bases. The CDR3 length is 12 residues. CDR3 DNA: TGTGCCAGCAGCTACACAGGGTTAGGGCAGTTCTTC. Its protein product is CASSYTGLGQFF.

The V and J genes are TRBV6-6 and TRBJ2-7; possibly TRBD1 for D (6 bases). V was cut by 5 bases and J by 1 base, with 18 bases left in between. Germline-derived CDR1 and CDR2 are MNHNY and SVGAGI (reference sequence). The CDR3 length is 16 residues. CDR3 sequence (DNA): TGTGCCAGCAGTAGCTCGGGACACAAGTCATCCTACGAGCAGTACTTC. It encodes CASSSSGHKSSYEQYF.

CDR3 residues: CASSPQTGRAGELFF. As DNA, the CDR3 is TGTGCCAGCAGTCCCCAGACAGGGAGGGCCGGGGAGCTGTTTTTT. This chain joins TRBV2 and TRBJ2-2; D is possibly TRBD1 or TRBD2 (7 bases each). Germline assignment: CDR1 SNHLY and CDR2 FYNNEI. The CDR3 has 15 amino acids. Trimming stripped 5 bases from V and 6 bases from J, with 16 bases between.

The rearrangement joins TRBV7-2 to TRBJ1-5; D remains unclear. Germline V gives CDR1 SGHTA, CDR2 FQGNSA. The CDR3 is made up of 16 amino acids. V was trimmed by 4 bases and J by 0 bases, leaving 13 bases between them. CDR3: CASSYSPAVSNQPQHF. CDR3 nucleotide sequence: TGTGCCAGCAGCTACTCCCCAGCTGTTAGCAATCAGCCCCAGCATTTT.

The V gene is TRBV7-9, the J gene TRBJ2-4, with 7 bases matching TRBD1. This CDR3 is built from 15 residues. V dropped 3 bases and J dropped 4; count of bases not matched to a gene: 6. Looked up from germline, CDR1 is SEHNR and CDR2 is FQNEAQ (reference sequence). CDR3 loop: CASSFTGTEKNIQYF. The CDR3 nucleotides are TGTGCCAGCAGCTTCACCGGGACAGAGAAAAACATTCAGTACTTC.

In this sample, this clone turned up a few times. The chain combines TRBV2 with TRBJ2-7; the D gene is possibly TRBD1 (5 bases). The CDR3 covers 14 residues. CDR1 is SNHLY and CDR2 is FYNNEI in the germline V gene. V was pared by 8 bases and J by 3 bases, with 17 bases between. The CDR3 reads CASGGRGTYYEQYF. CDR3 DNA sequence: TGTGCCAGCGGTGGAAGGGGCACCTACTACGAGCAGTACTTC.

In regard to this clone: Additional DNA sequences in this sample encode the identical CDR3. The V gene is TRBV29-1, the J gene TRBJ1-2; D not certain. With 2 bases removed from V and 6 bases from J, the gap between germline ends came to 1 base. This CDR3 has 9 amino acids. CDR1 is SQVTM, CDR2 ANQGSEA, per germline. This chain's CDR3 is CSVEHGYTF. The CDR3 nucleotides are TGCAGCGTTGAACATGGCTACACCTTC.

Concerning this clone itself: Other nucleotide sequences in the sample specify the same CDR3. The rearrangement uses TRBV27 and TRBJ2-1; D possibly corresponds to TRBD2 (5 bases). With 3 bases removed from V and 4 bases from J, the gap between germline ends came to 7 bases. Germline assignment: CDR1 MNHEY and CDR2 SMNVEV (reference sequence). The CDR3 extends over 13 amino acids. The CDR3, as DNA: TGTGCCAGCAGTTTCAGGACTTACAATGAGCAGTTCTTC. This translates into CASSFRTYNEQFF.

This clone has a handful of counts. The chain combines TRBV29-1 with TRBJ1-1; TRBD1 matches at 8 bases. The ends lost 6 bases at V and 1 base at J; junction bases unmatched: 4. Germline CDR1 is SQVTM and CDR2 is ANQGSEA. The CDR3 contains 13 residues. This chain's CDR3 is CSVAGQENTEAFF. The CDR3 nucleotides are TGCAGCGTAGCGGGACAGGAGAACACTGAAGCTTTCTTT.

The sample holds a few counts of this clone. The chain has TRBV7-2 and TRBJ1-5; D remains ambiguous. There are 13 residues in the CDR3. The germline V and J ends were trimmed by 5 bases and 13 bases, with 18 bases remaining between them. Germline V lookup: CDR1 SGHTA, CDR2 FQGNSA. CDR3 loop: CASSPTRAAGQHF. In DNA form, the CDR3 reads TGTGCCAGCAGCCCAACCCGGGCAGCGGGACAGCATTTT.

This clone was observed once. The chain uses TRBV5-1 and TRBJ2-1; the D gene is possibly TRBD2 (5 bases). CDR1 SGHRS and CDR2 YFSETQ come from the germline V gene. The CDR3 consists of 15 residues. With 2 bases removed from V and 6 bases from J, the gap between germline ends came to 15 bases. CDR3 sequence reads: CASSLAGGNSNEQFF. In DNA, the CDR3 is TGCGCCAGCAGCTTAGCAGGAGGAAATAGCAATGAGCAGTTCTTC.

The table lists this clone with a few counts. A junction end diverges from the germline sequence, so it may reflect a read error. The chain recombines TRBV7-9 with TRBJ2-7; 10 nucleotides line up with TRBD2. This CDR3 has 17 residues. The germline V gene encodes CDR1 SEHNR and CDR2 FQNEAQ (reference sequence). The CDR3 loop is CASSLEGSGRASNEQYF. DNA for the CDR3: TGTGCCAGCAGCTTAGAGGGAAGCGGGAGGGCCTCCAACGAGCAGTACTTC.

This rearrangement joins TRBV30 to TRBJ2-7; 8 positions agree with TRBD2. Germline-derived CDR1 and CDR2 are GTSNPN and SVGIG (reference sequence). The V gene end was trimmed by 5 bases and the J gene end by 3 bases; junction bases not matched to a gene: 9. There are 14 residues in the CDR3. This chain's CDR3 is CAWGAGGSHYEQYF. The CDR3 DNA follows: TGTGCCTGGGGCGCGGGGGGTTCGCACTACGAGCAGTACTTC.

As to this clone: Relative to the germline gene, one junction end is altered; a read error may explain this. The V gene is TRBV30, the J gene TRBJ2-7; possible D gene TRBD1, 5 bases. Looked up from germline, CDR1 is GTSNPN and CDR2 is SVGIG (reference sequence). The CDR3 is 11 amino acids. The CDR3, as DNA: TGTGCCTGGAGTGTAGCCTACAGGCCGCTTTTC. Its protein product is CAWSVAYRPLF.

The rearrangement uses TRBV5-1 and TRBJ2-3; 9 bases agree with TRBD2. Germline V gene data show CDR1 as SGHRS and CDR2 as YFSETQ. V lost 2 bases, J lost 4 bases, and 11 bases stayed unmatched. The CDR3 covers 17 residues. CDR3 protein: CASSLPSSGRSSDTQYF. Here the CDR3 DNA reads TGCGCCAGCAGCTTACCGTCCAGCGGGAGGAGCTCAGATACGCAGTATTTT. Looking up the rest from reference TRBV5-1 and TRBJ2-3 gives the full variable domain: KAGVTQTPRYLIKTRGQQVTLSCSPISGHRSVSWYQQTPGQGLQFLFEYFSETQRNKGNFPGRFSGRQFSNSRSEMNVSTLELGDSALYLCASSLPSSGRSSDTQYFGPGTRLTVL.